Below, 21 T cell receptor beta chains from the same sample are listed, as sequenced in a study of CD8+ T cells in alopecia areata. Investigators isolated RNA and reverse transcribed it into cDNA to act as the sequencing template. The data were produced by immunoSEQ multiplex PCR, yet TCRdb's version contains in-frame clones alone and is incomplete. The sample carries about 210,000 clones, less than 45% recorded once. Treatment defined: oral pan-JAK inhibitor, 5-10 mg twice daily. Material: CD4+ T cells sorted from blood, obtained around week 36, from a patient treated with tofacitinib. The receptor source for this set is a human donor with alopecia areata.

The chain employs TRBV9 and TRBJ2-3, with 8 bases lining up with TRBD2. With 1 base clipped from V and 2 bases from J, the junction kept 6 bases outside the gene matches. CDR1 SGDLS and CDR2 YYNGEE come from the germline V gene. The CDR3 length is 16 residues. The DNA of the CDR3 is TGTGCCAGCAGCGTATTAGGCGGGAGGAACACAGATACGCAGTATTTT. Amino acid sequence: CASSVLGGRNTDTQYF.

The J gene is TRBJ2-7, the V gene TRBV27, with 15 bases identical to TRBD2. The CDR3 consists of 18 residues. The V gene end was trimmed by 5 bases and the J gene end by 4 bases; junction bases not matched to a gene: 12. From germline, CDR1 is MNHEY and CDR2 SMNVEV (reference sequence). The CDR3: CASSVLGTSGRRGYEQYF. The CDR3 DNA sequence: TGTGCCAGCAGTGTCCTCGGGACTAGCGGGAGGAGAGGGTACGAGCAGTACTTC.

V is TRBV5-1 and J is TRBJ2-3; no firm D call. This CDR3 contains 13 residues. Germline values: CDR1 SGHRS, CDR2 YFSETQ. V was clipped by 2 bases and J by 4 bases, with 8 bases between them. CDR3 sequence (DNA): TGCGCCAGCAGCTTAAATACGGCAGATACGCAGTATTTT. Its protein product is CASSLNTADTQYF.

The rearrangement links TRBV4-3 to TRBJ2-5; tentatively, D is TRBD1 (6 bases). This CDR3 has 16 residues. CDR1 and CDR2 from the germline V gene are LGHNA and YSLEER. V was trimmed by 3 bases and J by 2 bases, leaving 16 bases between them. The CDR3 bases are TGCGCCAGCAGCCAGGGTGATCTTGACAGGCAAGAGACCCAGTACTTC. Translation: CASSQGDLDRQETQYF.

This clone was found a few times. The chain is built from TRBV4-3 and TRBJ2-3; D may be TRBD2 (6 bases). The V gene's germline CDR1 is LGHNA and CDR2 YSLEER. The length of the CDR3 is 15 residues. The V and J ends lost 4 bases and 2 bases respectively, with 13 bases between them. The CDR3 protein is CASSRRLVLTDTQYF. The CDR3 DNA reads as TGCGCCAGCAGCCGCCGACTAGTTCTCACAGATACGCAGTATTTT.

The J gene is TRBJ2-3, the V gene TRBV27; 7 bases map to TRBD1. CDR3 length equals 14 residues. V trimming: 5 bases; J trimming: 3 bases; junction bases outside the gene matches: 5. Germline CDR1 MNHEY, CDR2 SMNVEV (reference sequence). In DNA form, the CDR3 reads TGTGCCAGCAGTCCGGGACAGTGGACAGATACGCAGTATTTT. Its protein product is CASSPGQWTDTQYF.

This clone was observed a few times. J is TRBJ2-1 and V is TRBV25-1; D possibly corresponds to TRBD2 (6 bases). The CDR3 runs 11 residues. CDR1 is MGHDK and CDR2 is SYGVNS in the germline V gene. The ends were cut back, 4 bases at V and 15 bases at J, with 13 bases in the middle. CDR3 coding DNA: TGTGCCAGCAGTGGGGGACTGGTCCCGTTCTTC. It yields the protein CASSGGLVPFF.

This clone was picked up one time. CDR3 residues: CSVELGDLNYGYTF. The CDR3 bases are TGCAGCGTTGAACTAGGGGATCTTAACTATGGCTACACCTTC. The chain has TRBV29-1 and TRBJ1-2; TRBD1 might be the D (5 bases). CDR1 is SQVTM and CDR2 is ANQGSEA in the germline V gene. V gave up 2 bases and J gave up 1 base, with 11 bases separating them. The CDR3 covers 14 residues.

In nucleotides, the CDR3 is TGTGCCAGTAACCTCTTGGACGAAGCTTTCTTT. Its translation: CASNLLDEAFF. The chain joins TRBV19 to TRBJ1-1; the D is unclear. V shed 7 bases and J shed 8 bases, with 11 bases lying between them. The CDR3 is made up of 11 amino acids. Per the germline V gene, CDR1 is LNHDA and CDR2 is SQIVND (reference sequence).

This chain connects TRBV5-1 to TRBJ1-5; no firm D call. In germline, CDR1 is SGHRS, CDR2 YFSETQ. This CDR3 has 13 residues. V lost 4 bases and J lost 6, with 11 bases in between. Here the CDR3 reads CASSPGVGQPQHF. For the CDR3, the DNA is TGCGCCAGCAGCCCCGGAGTGGGTCAGCCCCAGCATTTT.

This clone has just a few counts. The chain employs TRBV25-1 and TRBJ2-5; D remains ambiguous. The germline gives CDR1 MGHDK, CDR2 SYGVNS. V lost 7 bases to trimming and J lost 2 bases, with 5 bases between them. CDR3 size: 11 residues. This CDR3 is CASMGQETQYF. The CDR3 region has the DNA TGTGCCAGCATGGGACAAGAGACCCAGTACTTC.

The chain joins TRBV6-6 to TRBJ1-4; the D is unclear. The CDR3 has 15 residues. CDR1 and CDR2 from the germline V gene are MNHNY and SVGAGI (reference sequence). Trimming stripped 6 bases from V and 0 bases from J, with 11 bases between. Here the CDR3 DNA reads TGTGCCAGCAGCCAAGACCCGGCAACTAATGAAAAACTGTTTTTT. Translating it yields CASSQDPATNEKLFF.

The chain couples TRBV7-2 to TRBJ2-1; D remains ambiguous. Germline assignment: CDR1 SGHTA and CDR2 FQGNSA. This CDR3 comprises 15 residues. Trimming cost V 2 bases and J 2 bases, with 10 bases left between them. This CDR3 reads CASSLRPLTYNEQFF. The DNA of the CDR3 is TGTGCCAGCAGCTTACGACCATTGACCTACAATGAGCAGTTCTTC.

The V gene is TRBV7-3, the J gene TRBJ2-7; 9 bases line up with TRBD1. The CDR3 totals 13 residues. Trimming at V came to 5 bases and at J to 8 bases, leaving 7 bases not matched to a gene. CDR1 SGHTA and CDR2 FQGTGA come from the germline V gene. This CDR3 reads CASSADRGSQQYF. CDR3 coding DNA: TGTGCCAGCAGCGCGGACAGGGGAAGCCAGCAGTACTTC.

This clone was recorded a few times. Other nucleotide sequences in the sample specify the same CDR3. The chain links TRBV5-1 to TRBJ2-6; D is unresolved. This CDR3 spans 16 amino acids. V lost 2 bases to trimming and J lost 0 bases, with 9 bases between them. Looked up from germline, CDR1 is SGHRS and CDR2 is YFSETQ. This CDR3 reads CASSLTGSSGANVLTF. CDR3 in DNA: TGCGCCAGCAGCTTAACGGGTAGCTCTGGGGCCAACGTCCTGACTTTC.

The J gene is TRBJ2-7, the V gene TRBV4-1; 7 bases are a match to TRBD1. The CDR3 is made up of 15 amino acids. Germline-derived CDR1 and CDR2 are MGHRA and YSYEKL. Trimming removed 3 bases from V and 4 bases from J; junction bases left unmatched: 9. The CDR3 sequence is CASSHPGDSFYEQYF. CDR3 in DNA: TGCGCCAGCAGCCACCCCGGGGACAGCTTTTACGAGCAGTACTTC.

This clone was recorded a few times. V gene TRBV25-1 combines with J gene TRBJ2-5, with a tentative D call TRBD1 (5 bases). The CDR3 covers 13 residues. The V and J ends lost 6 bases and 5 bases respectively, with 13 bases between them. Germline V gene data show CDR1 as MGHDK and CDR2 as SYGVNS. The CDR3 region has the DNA TGTGCCAGCAGGCATGGGGCTGGGGAGACCCAGTACTTC. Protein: CASRHGAGETQYF.

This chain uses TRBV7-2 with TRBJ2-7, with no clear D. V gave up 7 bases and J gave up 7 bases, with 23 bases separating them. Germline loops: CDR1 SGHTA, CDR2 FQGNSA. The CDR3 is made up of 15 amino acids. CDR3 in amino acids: CASTLSPVSRLEQYF. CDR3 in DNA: TGTGCCAGCACCCTTTCACCGGTCTCGAGGTTGGAGCAGTACTTC.

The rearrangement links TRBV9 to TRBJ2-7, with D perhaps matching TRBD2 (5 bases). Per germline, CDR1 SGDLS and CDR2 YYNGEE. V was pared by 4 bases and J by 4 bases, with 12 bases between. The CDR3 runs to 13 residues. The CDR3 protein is CASSPRRGYEQYF. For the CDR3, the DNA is TGTGCCAGCAGCCCGAGGAGAGGGTACGAGCAGTACTTC.

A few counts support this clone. CDR3 protein: CASSPGPTGAYGYTF. CDR3 bases: TGTGCCAGCAGTCCGGGGCCTACAGGGGCCTATGGCTACACCTTC. V and J are TRBV27 and TRBJ1-2; the match to TRBD1 covers 7 bases. The CDR3 runs to 15 residues. Per the germline V gene, CDR1 is MNHEY and CDR2 is SMNVEV (reference sequence). The trim removed 5 bases at V and 4 bases at J, leaving 10 bases unmatched.

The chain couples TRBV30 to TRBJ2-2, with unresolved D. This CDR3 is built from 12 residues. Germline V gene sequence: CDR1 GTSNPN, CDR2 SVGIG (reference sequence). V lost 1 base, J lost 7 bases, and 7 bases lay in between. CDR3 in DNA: TGTGCCTGGAGTGAGGATGGCGGGGAGCTGTTTTTT. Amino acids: CAWSEDGGELFF.